This TCR beta chain emerged from a study of regulatory T cells in long-lasting Graves disease. Findings and caveats of the study: Newly diagnosed disease favored TRBV20-1 and TRBJ2-1 over persistent disease. Persistent Graves' patients showed less TCR diversity than newly diagnosed patients showed.

Researchers made TCR beta libraries by using iRepertoire HTBI primers and running Arm-PCR on CDR3 regions. Each CDR3 protein is one row after TCRdb ran MiXCR on the multiplex PCR reads. Of around 450,000 distinct CDR3 sequences listed, roughly 15% are singletons. Ten or more counts support this clonotype. The antigen remains undetermined. Trimming stripped 7 bases from V and 0 bases from J, with 15 bases between. The germline V gene has CDR1 SNHLY and CDR2 FYNNEI. The CDR3 has 16 residues. Stated time point: newly diagnosed GD, antithyroid drugs for less than 3 months. From PBMCs, RNA was extracted and then used to make the TCR library. These records were also assigned to another study, of T cells in Graves' hyperthyroidism and ophthalmopathy. According to that study: Used for diagnoses were clinical symptoms, serum thyroxine and TRAb, thyroid ultrasound and orbital computed tomography. Using the HTBI primer set, a first-round RT-PCR was run on the TCR CDR3.

The clonotype was recovered from a man aged 35 to 55 with Graves disease. The chain has TRBV2 and TRBJ1-4; D unclear. Sequenced here: peripheral blood mononuclear cells (PBMCs), sampled at new diagnosis, from a patient treated with antithyroid drugs. This chain's CDR3 is CASTFNQPATNEKLFF. The CDR3 DNA reads TGTGCCAGCACCTTTAACCAGCCTGCAACTAATGAAAAACTGTTTTTT.